The clone carrying this TCR beta chain was picked up a small number of times. TCRdb redid the calling of the RT-PCR reads with MiXCR, one entry per CDR3 protein. The table lists a few hundred thousand distinct CDR3 sequences, 12% to 15% of them singletons, with over 8.5% in the top ten. Trimming took 3 bases from V and 1 from J; bases not matched to a gene: 10. CDR3 length: 16 residues. CDR1 and CDR2 from the germline V gene are DFQATT and SNEGSKA (reference sequence). This sample was taken from a study of response to subunit inactivated influenza vaccine. The specimen comprised PBMCs from blood, sampled approximately 13 days after vaccination. The receptor was isolated from a man aged 45-60 years who received an inactivated influenza vaccine. This chain joins TRBV20-1 and TRBJ1-2; 8 bases agree with TRBD1. The CDR3 region is CSASKGTGIINYGYTF. CDR3 DNA: TGCAGTGCTAGTAAGGGGACAGGAATAATTAACTATGGCTACACCTTC.